Below are 25 T cell receptor beta chains sequenced from a single sample in a study of blood T cell repertoires in COVID-19. Sequencing used immunoSEQ multiplex PCR; TCRdb keeps in-frame clones, though not all of them. The sample includes 150,000 or so clones, roughly 84% seen only once; the top ten take approximately 40%. Sequenced input: peripheral blood. Source of these receptors: a human donor in a cohort sampled during active COVID-19.

The table lists this clone with a count of one. The J gene is TRBJ1-2, the V gene TRBV19; no firm D call. This CDR3 contains 12 residues. Germline CDR1 is LNHDA and CDR2 is SQIVND (reference sequence). Trimming shortened V by 0 bases and J by 9 bases, and 8 bases separated the two germline ends. CDR3 loop: CASSIDRGRYTF. DNA for the CDR3: TGTGCCAGTAGTATAGATCGCGGGCGCTACACCTTC.

The chain carries TRBV2 and TRBJ2-2; no definite D call. Germline values: CDR1 SNHLY, CDR2 FYNNEI. This CDR3 has 14 amino acids. Trimming left V 8 bases short and J 2 bases short, with 12 bases between. The CDR3 sequence: CASVRASNTGELFF. CDR3 bases: TGTGCCAGCGTACGAGCCTCAAACACCGGGGAGCTGTTTTTT. Full variable domain (remainder filled in from reference TRBV2 and TRBJ2-2): EPEVTQTPSHQVTQMGQEVILRCVPISNHLYFYWYRQILGQKVEFLVSFYNNEISEKSEIFDDQFSVERPDGSNFTLKIRSTKLEDSAMYFCASVRASNTGELFFGEGSRLTVL.

The chain recombines TRBV7-2 with TRBJ2-3; TRBD2 matches 7 bases. Unmatched junction bases numbered 3, after V lost 6 bases and J lost 0 bases. Germline V gene lookup returns CDR1 SGHTA and CDR2 FQGNSA. This CDR3 contains 14 residues. CDR3 region: CASRLAPSTDTQYF. CDR3 in DNA: TGTGCCAGCAGACTAGCGCCGAGCACAGATACGCAGTATTTT. The entire variable domain, with the rest obtained from reference TRBV7-2 and TRBJ2-3, is as follows: GAGVSQSPSNKVTEKGKDVELRCDPISGHTALYWYRQSLGQGLEFLIYFQGNSAPDKSGLPSDRFSAERTGGSVSTLTIQRTQQEDSAVYLCASRLAPSTDTQYFGPGTRLTVL.

The chain uses TRBV4-2 and TRBJ2-1; 7 bases are shared with TRBD2. The CDR3 runs 19 residues. Germline V CDR1 and CDR2: LGHNA, YNFKEQ. J was trimmed by 0 bases and V by 1 base; bases with no gene match: 12. This CDR3 reads CASSQGVGGGTSSYNEQFF. DNA for the CDR3: TGTGCCAGCAGCCAAGGGGTGGGCGGGGGAACTAGCTCCTACAATGAGCAGTTCTTC.

The rearrangement links TRBV19 to TRBJ2-2; TRBD1 matches 9 bases. The germline V gene encodes CDR1 LNHDA and CDR2 SQIVND (reference sequence). J lost 5 bases, V lost 6 bases, and 10 bases had no gene match. This CDR3 is built from 16 residues. The CDR3 protein is CASRGWGTGLTGELFF. The CDR3 nucleotides read TGTGCCAGTAGGGGATGGGGGACAGGGCTTACCGGGGAGCTGTTTTTT.

The V gene is TRBV5-1, the J gene TRBJ2-1; D unresolved. V was cut by 1 base and J by 5 bases, with 13 bases left in between. Germline V lookup: CDR1 SGHRS, CDR2 YFSETQ. The CDR3 runs to 15 residues. The CDR3 coding sequence is TGCGCCAGCAGCTTGTATGGTTTCTCAGACAATGAGCAGTTCTTC. It is translated as CASSLYGFSDNEQFF. Filled out from reference TRBV5-1 and TRBJ2-1, the complete variable domain reads KAGVTQTPRYLIKTRGQQVTLSCSPISGHRSVSWYQQTPGQGLQFLFEYFSETQRNKGNFPGRFSGRQFSNSRSEMNVSTLELGDSALYLCASSLYGFSDNEQFFGPGTRLTVL.

The chain joins TRBV3-1 (or the pseudogene TRBV3-2) to TRBJ1-3; D might be TRBD1 (5 bases). The germline V gene encodes CDR1 LGHDT and CDR2 YNNKEL (reference sequence). The CDR3 contains 15 residues. Trimming left V 2 bases short and J 4 bases short, with 12 bases between. The CDR3: CASSQTGDVGNTIYF. Here the CDR3 DNA reads TGTGCCAGCAGCCAAACGGGGGACGTAGGAAACACCATATATTTT.

The chain couples TRBV9 to TRBJ1-3; D is ambiguous. The V gene's germline CDR1 is SGDLS and CDR2 YYNGEE. The CDR3 is 14 amino acids. Deletions cut 0 bases from V and 6 bases from J, with 10 bases between. The CDR3 region has the DNA TGTGCCAGCAGCGTAGAGTTCAGGTCAAACACCATATATTTT. Its translation: CASSVEFRSNTIYF.

With regard to this clone: Other DNA sequences in the same sample also yield this CDR3. This sequence joins TRBV20-1 and TRBJ2-1; a weak D match, TRBD2 (5 bases). The CDR3 is 10 amino acids. Germline V gene lookup returns CDR1 DFQATT and CDR2 SNEGSKA (reference sequence). V lost 5 bases and J lost 9, with 8 bases in between. The CDR3 protein is CSASRGEQFF. The CDR3 nucleotides read TGCAGTGCTTCTCGGGGTGAGCAGTTCTTC.

The chain is built from TRBV10-3 and TRBJ1-2, with D hard to call. Trimming shortened V by 0 bases and J by 4 bases, and 12 bases separated the two germline ends. CDR1 and CDR2 from the germline V gene are ENHRY and SYGVKD. This CDR3 is 15 amino acids long. The DNA for the CDR3 is TGTGCCATCAGTGAGTCGGCGGGAGGGTCCTATGGCTACACCTTC. Protein sequence: CAISESAGGSYGYTF.

V and J are TRBV5-4 and TRBJ2-1; tentative D call: TRBD2 (6 bases). Germline V gene sequence: CDR1 SGHNT, CDR2 YYREEE (reference sequence). CDR3 length equals 15 residues. With 6 bases removed from V and 0 bases from J, the gap between germline ends came to 13 bases. DNA of the CDR3: TGTGCCAGCAAACTCCCCGGGAGCTCCTACAATGAGCAGTTCTTC. As protein: CASKLPGSSYNEQFF.

The V and J genes are TRBV6-5 and TRBJ1-1, with 7 positions matching TRBD1. This CDR3 spans 15 amino acids. Trimming cost V 2 bases and J 0 bases; bases outside gene matches: 3. Per the germline V gene, CDR1 is MNHEY and CDR2 is SVGAGI. The CDR3 nucleotides are TGTGCCAGCAGTTACACCGGGACAGTGAACACTGAAGCTTTCTTT. Translated: CASSYTGTVNTEAFF.

J is TRBJ1-1 and V is TRBV12-3 or TRBV12-4; 9 positions agree with TRBD1. The CDR3 length is 12 residues. The V and J ends lost 6 bases and 8 bases, in that order; junction bases with no gene match: 4. The CDR3 bases are TGTGCCAGCAGCCCGGGGACAGGGGAAGCTTTCTTT. This gives the protein CASSPGTGEAFF.

The chain has TRBV4-2 and TRBJ1-2; TRBD1 is a possible D gene (5 bases). Per germline, CDR1 LGHNA and CDR2 YNFKEQ. The CDR3 has 15 residues. Trimming stripped 1 base from V and 3 bases from J, with 12 bases between. The CDR3 is CASSQGRGDYYGYTF. For the CDR3, the DNA is TGTGCCAGCAGCCAAGGAAGGGGCGACTACTATGGCTACACCTTC.

The chain uses TRBV9 and TRBJ1-2; no definite D call. The germline gives CDR1 SGDLS, CDR2 YYNGEE. CDR3 size: 13 residues. V was cut by 0 bases and J by 8 bases, with 11 bases left in between. In nucleotides, the CDR3 is TGTGCCAGCAGCGTAGGGACCGAGGGAGGCTACACCTTC. This encodes CASSVGTEGGYTF.

The CDR3 sequence is CASNPAGGTDTQYF. The CDR3 DNA reads TGTGCCAGTAATCCGGCAGGGGGAACAGATACGCAGTATTTT. This chain uses TRBV19 with TRBJ2-3, with 7 positions matching TRBD1. Trimming took 7 bases from V and 3 from J; bases not matched to a gene: 7. The CDR3 is made up of 14 amino acids. In germline, CDR1 is LNHDA, CDR2 SQIVND (reference sequence).

Comment on this clone: Relative to the germline gene, one junction end is altered; a read error may explain this. This chain joins TRBV7-9 and TRBJ1-4; D may be TRBD1 (6 bases). This CDR3 has 15 residues. Germline loops: CDR1 SEHNR, CDR2 FQNEAQ (reference sequence). CDR3 region: CASSLAQGSNEKLFF. The CDR3 nucleotides are TGTGCCAGCAGCCTAGCACAGGGCTCTAATGAAAAACTGTTTTTT.

The chain recombines TRBV11-1 with TRBJ2-7; D is possibly TRBD2 (6 bases). Germline CDR1 is SGHAT and CDR2 is FQDESV (reference sequence). The CDR3 is 16 amino acids. The ends were cut back, 0 bases at V and 0 bases at J, with 12 bases in the middle. The CDR3 spells CASSLAAWGDSYEQYF. The DNA of the CDR3 is TGTGCCAGCAGCTTAGCGGCCTGGGGGGACTCCTACGAGCAGTACTTC.

The rearrangement links TRBV6-2 or TRBV6-3 to TRBJ2-7; maybe TRBD2 (7 bases). The length of the CDR3 is 14 residues. Between the trimmed V and J ends, which lost 7 bases and 2 bases, there was a span of 15 bases. Germline V lookup: CDR1 MNHEY, CDR2 SVGEGT. DNA of the CDR3: TGTGCCAGCACCCCGCCGGGGGGCCCCTACGAGCAGTACTTC. Protein product: CASTPPGGPYEQYF.

This clone has just one count. The chain has TRBV5-1 and TRBJ2-7, with TRBD1 matching over 11 bases. Losses at the gene ends were 4 bases for V and 3 bases for J; bases not matched to a gene: 3. Germline CDR1 and CDR2: SGHRS and YFSETQ. This CDR3 contains 14 residues. The CDR3 sequence: CASSEGTGGYEQYF. The DNA of the CDR3 is TGCGCCAGCAGCGAAGGGACAGGGGGCTACGAGCAGTACTTC.

The chain carries TRBV5-5 and TRBJ2-3; 11 bases fit TRBD1. This CDR3 has 16 amino acids. With V trimmed by 0 bases and J by 5 bases, 5 bases remained unmatched. Looked up from germline, CDR1 is SGHKS and CDR2 is YYEKEE (reference sequence). The CDR3 is CASSLGRTGGVDTQYF. The DNA of the CDR3 is TGTGCCAGCAGCTTGGGGAGGACAGGGGGCGTAGATACGCAGTATTTT.

This chain joins TRBV5-1 and TRBJ2-7; D ambiguous. The CDR3 spans 14 residues. Germline CDR1 reads SGHRS; CDR2 reads YFSETQ. V lost 2 bases and J 0 bases, leaving 9 bases between the germline ends. CDR3 residues: CASSFHPNSYEQYF. The CDR3 coding sequence is TGCGCCAGCAGCTTTCATCCCAACTCCTACGAGCAGTACTTC.

The rearrangement uses TRBV27 and TRBJ1-1, with D possibly being TRBD1 (5 bases). The CDR3 is made up of 13 amino acids. V was shortened by 4 bases and J by 4 bases, with 10 bases between the two germline ends. CDR1 and CDR2 (germline): MNHEY, SMNVEV (reference sequence). CDR3 sequence: CASSYGDFTEAFF. The CDR3 DNA follows: TGTGCCAGCAGTTACGGGGACTTCACTGAAGCTTTCTTT.

As to this clone: Distinct nucleotide sequences in the sample also encode this CDR3. The rearrangement links TRBV9 to TRBJ1-2; no clear D gene. Between the trimmed V and J ends, which lost 0 bases and 0 bases, there was a span of 3 bases. CDR3 length equals 13 residues. Germline CDR1 and CDR2: SGDLS and YYNGEE. CDR3 amino acids: CASSVGTNYGYTF. In DNA, the CDR3 is TGTGCCAGCAGCGTAGGTACTAACTATGGCTACACCTTC.

The chain links TRBV4-1 to TRBJ1-5; 7 nucleotides align to TRBD1. V gave up 0 bases and J gave up 7 bases; unmatched junction bases: 12. This CDR3 region has 17 residues. Germline-derived CDR1 and CDR2 are MGHRA and YSYEKL. CDR3 sequence reads: CASSQEGLSTGRQPQHF. The CDR3 coding sequence is TGCGCCAGCAGCCAAGAGGGCCTCTCGACAGGGCGCCAGCCCCAGCATTTT.